What follows is one T cell receptor (beta chain) and its context. The antigen remains undetermined. The data are from a study of beta chain features in type 1 diabetes. Study conclusions and caveats: Moderate yet significant TCRB CDR3 shortening was seen in Type 1 diabetes patients in all four CD4+ subsets.

The V end lost 5 bases, the J end lost 3 bases, and 13 bases lay between the germline ends. This CDR3 contains 15 residues. Per the germline V gene, CDR1 is SNHLY and CDR2 is FYNNEI. Expressed TCRB transcripts were sequenced after all isolated RNA was converted to cDNA. Generated by immunoSEQ multiplex PCR, the TCRdb table keeps only in-frame clones and is missing some. Here the sample spans about 400,000 clones, roughly 12% being singletons. The receptor comes from a woman younger than 30 with type 1 diabetes. Specimen: naive CD4+ T cells from blood. The V gene is TRBV2, the J gene TRBJ1-4; D is unclear. CDR3 nucleotide sequence: TGTGCCAGCAGTCAGTCGTTGAAATCTAATGAAAAACTGTTTTTT. Encoded protein: CASSQSLKSNEKLFF.